This T cell receptor (beta chain) stems from a study of patients and donors after allogeneic stem cell transplantation. TCRdb redid the calling of the RT-PCR reads with MiXCR, one entry per CDR3 protein. The sample shows hundreds of thousands of distinct CDR3 sequences, around two fifths of them seen only once. The CDR3 extends over 18 amino acids. Trimming took 2 bases from V and 1 from J; bases not matched to a gene: 10. Per germline, CDR1 MDHEN and CDR2 SYDVKM. In this sample, this clonotype turned up many times. The V call is TRBV28, the J call TRBJ1-5, with TRBD1 matching 8 bases. The sequence came from a human donor who was either an allogeneic HSCT recipient or a stem cell or donor lymphocyte infusion donor (not recorded which). It is not recorded whose cells these are; they may come from a transplant donor. The specimen sequenced was blood, either unsorted or a sorted T cell fraction (not recorded which). The CDR3 coding sequence is TGTGCCAGCAGTTTAGGGACATGGACAGGGAGGAGCAATCAGCCCCAGCATTTT. This encodes CASSLGTWTGRSNQPQHF. Looking up the rest from reference TRBV28 and TRBJ1-5 gives the full variable domain: DVKVTQSSRYLVKRTGEKVFLECVQDMDHENMFWYRQDPGLGLRLIYFSYDVKMKEKGDIPEGYSVSREKKERFSLILESASTNQTSMYLCASSLGTWTGRSNQPQHFGDGTRLSIL.